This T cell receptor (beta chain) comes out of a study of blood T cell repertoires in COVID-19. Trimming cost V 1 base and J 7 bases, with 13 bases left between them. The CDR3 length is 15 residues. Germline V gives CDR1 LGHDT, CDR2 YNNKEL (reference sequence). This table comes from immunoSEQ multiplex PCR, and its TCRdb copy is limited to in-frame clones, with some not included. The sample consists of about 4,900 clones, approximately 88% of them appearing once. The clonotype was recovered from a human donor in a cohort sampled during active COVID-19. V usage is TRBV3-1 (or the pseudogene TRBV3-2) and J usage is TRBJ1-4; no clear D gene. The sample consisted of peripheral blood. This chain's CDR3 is CASSQGGLSFEKLFF. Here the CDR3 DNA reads TGTGCCAGCAGCCAAGGAGGGCTGAGTTTTGAAAAACTGTTTTTT.